The clone carrying this TCR beta chain has a handful of counts. The antigen is unknown. This specimen comes from a study of T-cell reconstitution after alpha-beta-depleted transplantation in children. Study results and caveats: Where alpha-beta T cells came from about two months after transplant was reportedly several hundred expanded graft clones. T-cell counts and diversity at one year following transplant were attributed mainly to newly produced T cells. After transplant, high TCRbeta diversity at day 60 in some patients arose from surviving recipient T cells and thymic progenitors.

TCRbeta library preparation incorporated unique molecular identifiers. MiXCR, run by TCRdb on the PCR reads, gives a single entry per CDR3 protein. The table lists roughly 350,000 distinct CDR3 sequences, roughly 15% of them singletons. The germline V gene encodes CDR1 MDHEN and CDR2 SYDVKM. V was clipped by 2 bases and J by 8 bases; unmatched bases: 4. The CDR3 runs 14 residues. This rearrangement joins TRBV28 to TRBJ2-1; the match to TRBD1 covers 9 bases. The sequenced sample was PBMCs, mostly from graft donor cells, obtained 360 days after TCRalphabeta/CD19-depleted stem cell transplant. The source of this sequence is a male patient between 2 and 15 years old who had a stem cell transplant for acute lymphoblastic leukemia, so the T cells may come from the graft donor. The DNA for the CDR3 is TGTGCCAGCAGTTTAGACAGGGGGACGGATGAGCAGTTCTTC. Its protein is CASSLDRGTDEQFF.